This T cell receptor beta chain was profiled in a study of regulatory T cells in long-lasting Graves disease. Study-level points and caveats: Newly diagnosed Graves' patients had higher TCR diversity than persistent ones.

This clonotype was picked up many times. Its antigen remains unidentified. HTBI primers from iRepertoire and Arm-PCR of CDR3 regions yielded the TCR beta libraries. TCRdb analysed the multiplex PCR reads with MiXCR anew, one entry per CDR3 protein. Among roughly 400,000 distinct CDR3 sequences listed, approximately 15% were seen once. After removal of 5 bases from V and 1 base from J, the junction contained 10 bases not matched to a gene. There are 16 residues in the CDR3. Time point indicated: newly diagnosed GD, antithyroid drugs for less than 3 months. Scientists built the TCR library using RNA that was extracted from PBMCs. These data also featured in a second study, about T cells in Graves' hyperthyroidism and ophthalmopathy.

The chain is built from TRBV12-3 or TRBV12-4 and TRBJ1-1; TRBD1 aligns across 7 bases. This sequence originates from a woman aged 40 to 50 with Graves disease. The sequencing here drew on peripheral blood mononuclear cells (PBMCs), taken at new diagnosis, from a patient treated with antithyroid drugs. CDR3 in DNA: TGTGCCAGCAGTCTACAGGGGCCAAGAAAGAACACTGAAGCTTTCTTT. It is translated as CASSLQGPRKNTEAFF.